The subject of this entry is one TCR beta chain. Its antigen is still unknown. The source of the sample is a study of shared clonotypes between healthy human individuals. Whole-study findings and limits: Clonotypes that were shared across a few donors made up roughly 5% of naive CD4 clonotypes.

Per the germline V gene, CDR1 is MDHEN and CDR2 is SYDVKM. This CDR3 is 15 amino acids long. Trimming removed 3 bases at V and 7 bases at J, with 19 bases between. Here immunoSEQ multiplex PCR was the method, and the copy in TCRdb shows in-frame clones only, minus some. The table includes a few million clones, 85% to 95% detected once. In the CD4+ fraction, cells were divided into CD45RA+ naive and CD45RA-negative memory subsets. The chain uses TRBV28 and TRBJ2-7; weak D call: TRBD2 (6 bases). The specimen sequenced was naive CD4+ T cells from PBMCs. Subset defined: CD45RA+ positively selected. The TCR comes from a man aged 18 to 29 in good health. Some clones in this sample may be carry-over from other donors' samples. CDR3 region: CASSFAGTGYGEQYF. CDR3 nucleotides: TGTGCCAGCAGTTTTGCAGGGACTGGCTATGGGGAGCAGTACTTC.